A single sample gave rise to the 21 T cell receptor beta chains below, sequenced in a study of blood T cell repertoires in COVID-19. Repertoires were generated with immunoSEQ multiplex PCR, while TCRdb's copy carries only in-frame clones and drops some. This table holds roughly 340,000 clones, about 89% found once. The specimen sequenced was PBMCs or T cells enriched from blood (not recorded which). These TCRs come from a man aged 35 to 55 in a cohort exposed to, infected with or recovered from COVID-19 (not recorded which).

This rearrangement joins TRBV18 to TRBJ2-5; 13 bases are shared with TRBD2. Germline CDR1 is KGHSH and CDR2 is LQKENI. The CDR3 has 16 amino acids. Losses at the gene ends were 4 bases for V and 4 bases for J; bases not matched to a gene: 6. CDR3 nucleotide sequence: TGTGCCAGCTCACAGGGGACTAGCGGGAAGTCAGAGACCCAGTACTTC. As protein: CASSQGTSGKSETQYF.

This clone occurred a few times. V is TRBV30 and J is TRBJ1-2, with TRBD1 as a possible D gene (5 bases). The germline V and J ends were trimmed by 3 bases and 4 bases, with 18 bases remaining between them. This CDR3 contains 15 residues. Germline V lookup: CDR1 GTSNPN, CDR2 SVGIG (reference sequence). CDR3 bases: TGTGCCTGGAGAATGACGGGGGGGACTGGCTATGGCTACACCTTC. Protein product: CAWRMTGGTGYGYTF.

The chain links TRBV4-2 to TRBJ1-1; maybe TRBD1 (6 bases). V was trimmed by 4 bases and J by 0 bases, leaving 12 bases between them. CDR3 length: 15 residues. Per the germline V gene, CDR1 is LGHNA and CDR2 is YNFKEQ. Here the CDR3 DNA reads TGTGCCAGCAGCCGAGAACAGGGCGTGAACACTGAAGCTTTCTTT. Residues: CASSREQGVNTEAFF.

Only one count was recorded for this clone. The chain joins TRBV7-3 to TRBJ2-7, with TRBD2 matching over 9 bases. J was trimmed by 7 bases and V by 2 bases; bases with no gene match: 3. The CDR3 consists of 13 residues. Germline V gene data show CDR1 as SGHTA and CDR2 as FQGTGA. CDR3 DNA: TGTGCCAGCAGCTTATGGCGGGAGGGTGAGCAGTACTTC. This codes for CASSLWREGEQYF.

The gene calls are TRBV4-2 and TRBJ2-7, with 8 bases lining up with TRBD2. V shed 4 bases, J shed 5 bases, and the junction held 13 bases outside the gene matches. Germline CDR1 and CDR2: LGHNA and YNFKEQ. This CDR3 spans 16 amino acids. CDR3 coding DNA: TGTGCCAGCAGCCCCCTAGGAGTAGCGGGAAGGGACGAGCAGTACTTC. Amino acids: CASSPLGVAGRDEQYF.

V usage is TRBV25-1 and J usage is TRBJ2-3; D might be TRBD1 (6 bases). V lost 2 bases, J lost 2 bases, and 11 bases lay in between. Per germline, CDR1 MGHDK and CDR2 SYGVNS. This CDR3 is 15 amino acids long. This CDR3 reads CASSERKGVTDTQYF. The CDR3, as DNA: TGTGCCAGCAGTGAACGGAAGGGGGTCACAGATACGCAGTATTTT.

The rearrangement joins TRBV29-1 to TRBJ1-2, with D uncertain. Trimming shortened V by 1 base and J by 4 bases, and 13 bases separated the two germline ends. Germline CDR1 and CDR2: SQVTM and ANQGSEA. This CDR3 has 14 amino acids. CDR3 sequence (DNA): TGCAGCGTTGAAGGAGGGCTGGGATCCTATGGCTACACCTTC. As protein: CSVEGGLGSYGYTF. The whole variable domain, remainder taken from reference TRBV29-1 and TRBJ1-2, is SAVISQKPSRDICQRGTSLTIQCQVDSQVTMMFWYRQQPGQSLTLIATANQGSEATYESGFVIDKFPISRPNLTFSTLTVSNMSPEDSSIYLCSVEGGLGSYGYTFGSGTRLTVV.

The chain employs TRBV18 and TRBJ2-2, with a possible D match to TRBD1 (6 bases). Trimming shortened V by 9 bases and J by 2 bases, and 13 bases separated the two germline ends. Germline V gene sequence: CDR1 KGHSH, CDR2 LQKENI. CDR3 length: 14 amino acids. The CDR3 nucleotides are TGTGCCAGTAATGACAGGAGTAACACCGGGGAGCTGTTTTTT. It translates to CASNDRSNTGELFF.

In DNA, the CDR3 is TGTGCCTGGAGTGGCGGGACAGCCCAATCTCAGCCCCAGCATTTT. It is translated as CAWSGGTAQSQPQHF. The chain uses TRBV30 and TRBJ1-5; 7 positions agree with TRBD1. Trimming at V came to 1 base and at J to 6 bases, leaving 9 bases not matched to a gene. The CDR3 is made up of 15 amino acids. The V gene's germline CDR1 is GTSNPN and CDR2 SVGIG (reference sequence).

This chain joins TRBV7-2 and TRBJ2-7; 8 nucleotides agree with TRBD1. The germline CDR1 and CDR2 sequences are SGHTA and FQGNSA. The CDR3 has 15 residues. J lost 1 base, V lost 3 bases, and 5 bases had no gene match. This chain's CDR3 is CASSLRQGRSYEQYF. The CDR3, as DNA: TGTGCCAGCAGCTTGAGACAGGGGAGATCCTACGAGCAGTACTTC.

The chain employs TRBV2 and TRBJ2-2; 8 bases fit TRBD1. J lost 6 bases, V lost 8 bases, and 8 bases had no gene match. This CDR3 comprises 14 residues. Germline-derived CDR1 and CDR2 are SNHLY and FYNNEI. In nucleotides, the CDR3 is TGTGCCAGCTACCGGGACAGGCTCCCCGGGGAGCTGTTTTTT. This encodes CASYRDRLPGELFF.

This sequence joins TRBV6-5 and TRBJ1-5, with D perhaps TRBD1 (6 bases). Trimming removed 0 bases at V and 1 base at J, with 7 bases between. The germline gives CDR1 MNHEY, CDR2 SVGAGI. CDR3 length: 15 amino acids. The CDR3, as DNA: TGTGCCAGCAGTTACTCCGGACAGAGCAATCAGCCCCAGCATTTT. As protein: CASSYSGQSNQPQHF.

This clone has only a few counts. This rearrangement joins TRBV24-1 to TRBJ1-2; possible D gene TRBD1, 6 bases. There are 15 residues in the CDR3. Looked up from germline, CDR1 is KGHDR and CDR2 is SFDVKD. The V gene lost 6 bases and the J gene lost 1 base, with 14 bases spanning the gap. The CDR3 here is CATSPGTTFNYGYTF. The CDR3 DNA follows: TGTGCCACCAGTCCCGGGACAACCTTTAACTATGGCTACACCTTC.

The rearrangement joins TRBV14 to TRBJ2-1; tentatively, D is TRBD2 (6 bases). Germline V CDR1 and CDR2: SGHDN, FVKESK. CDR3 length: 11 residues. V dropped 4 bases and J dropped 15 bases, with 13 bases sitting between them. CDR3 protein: CASSRAGSRFF. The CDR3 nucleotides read TGTGCCAGCAGCCGGGCGGGGTCACGGTTCTTC.

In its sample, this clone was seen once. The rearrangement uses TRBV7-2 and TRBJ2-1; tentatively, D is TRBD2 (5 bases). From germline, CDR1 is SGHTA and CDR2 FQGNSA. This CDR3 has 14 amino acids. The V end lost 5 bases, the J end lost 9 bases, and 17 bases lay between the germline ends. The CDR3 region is CASSPGVAGGEQFF. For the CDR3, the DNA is TGTGCCAGCAGCCCTGGGGTAGCCGGAGGTGAGCAGTTCTTC.

CDR3 DNA: TGCAGTGCTAGTTACCCCCGGGACAGGGGTTACAATGAGCAGTTCTTC. The encoded protein is CSASYPRDRGYNEQFF. This rearrangement joins TRBV20-1 to TRBJ2-1, with TRBD1 identical over 10 bases. The CDR3 consists of 16 residues. The V gene's germline CDR1 is DFQATT and CDR2 SNEGSKA (reference sequence). The J segment lost 4 bases and the V segment lost 3 bases, leaving 9 bases of the junction unmatched.

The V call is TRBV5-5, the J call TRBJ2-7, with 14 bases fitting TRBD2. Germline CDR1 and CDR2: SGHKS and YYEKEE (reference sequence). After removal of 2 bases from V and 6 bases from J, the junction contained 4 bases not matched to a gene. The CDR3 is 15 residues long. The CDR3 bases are TGTGCCAGCAGCTTTGGGACTAGCGGGAGAGGCGAGCAGTACTTC. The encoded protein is CASSFGTSGRGEQYF.

CDR3 DNA sequence: TGTGCCAGCAGCCAAGATAGGGGGAGATACTTC. It specifies CASSQDRGRYF. The chain combines TRBV3-1 (or the pseudogene TRBV3-2) with TRBJ2-5; tentative D call: TRBD1 (6 bases). The V end was cut by 0 bases, the J end by 14 bases, with 10 bases between. Germline assignment: CDR1 LGHDT and CDR2 YNNKEL (reference sequence). There are 11 residues in the CDR3.

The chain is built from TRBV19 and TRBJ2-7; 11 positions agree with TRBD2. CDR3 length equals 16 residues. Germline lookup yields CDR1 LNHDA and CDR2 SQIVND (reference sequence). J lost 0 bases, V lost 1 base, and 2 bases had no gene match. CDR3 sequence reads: CASSIGGTSGSYEQYF. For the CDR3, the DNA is TGTGCCAGTAGTATAGGGGGGACTAGCGGCTCCTACGAGCAGTACTTC.

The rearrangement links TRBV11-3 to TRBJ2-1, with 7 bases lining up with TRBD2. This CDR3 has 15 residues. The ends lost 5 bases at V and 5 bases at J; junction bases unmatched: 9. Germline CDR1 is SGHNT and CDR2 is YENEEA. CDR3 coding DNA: TGTGCCAGCAGCCCGGGGGGACGGAGGGACAATGAGCAGTTCTTC. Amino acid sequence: CASSPGGRRDNEQFF.

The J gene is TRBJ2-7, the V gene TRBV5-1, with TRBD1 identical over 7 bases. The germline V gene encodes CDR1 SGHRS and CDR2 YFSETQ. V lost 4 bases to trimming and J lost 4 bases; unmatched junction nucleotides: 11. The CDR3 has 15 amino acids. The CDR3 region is CASSGGQLGKYEQYF. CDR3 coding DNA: TGCGCCAGCAGCGGGGGACAGCTGGGGAAGTACGAGCAGTACTTC.